The 13 T cell receptor beta chains in this list originate from one sample, sequenced in a study of T cell repertoires in cytomegalovirus infection. MiXCR was run by TCRdb on the reads, yielding one entry per CDR3 protein. This sample has more than 150,000 distinct CDR3 sequences, with about 20% found just once. The sequencing sample was made of PBMCs. These receptors originate from a human donor in good health (CMV status not recorded). Some clones in this sample may be carry-over from other donors' samples.

Only a few counts were recorded for this clonotype. This chain uses TRBV10-3 with TRBJ1-2; D is ambiguous. The CDR3 has 13 residues. Germline assignment: CDR1 ENHRY and CDR2 SYGVKD. Trimming left V 2 bases short and J 10 bases short, with 14 bases between. CDR3 sequence (DNA): TGTGCCATCAGTGAGATGTCAGTGGAGGACTACACCTTC. It translates to CAISEMSVEDYTF.

This clonotype was seen only a few times. The V and J genes are TRBV2 and TRBJ2-3; 9 bases map to TRBD2. This CDR3 has 15 residues. Per germline, CDR1 SNHLY and CDR2 FYNNEI. J lost 4 bases, V lost 9 bases, and 11 bases had no gene match. CDR3 protein: CASGGVAGAPDTQYF. Written as DNA, the CDR3 is TGTGCCAGTGGGGGGGTAGCGGGAGCCCCAGATACGCAGTATTTT.

This clonotype has a handful of counts. The chain carries TRBV28 and TRBJ1-1, with 9 bases fitting TRBD1. The J segment lost 1 base and the V segment lost 6 bases, leaving 3 bases of the junction unmatched. The CDR3 runs 14 residues. Germline V gene data show CDR1 as MDHEN and CDR2 as SYDVKM. For the CDR3, the DNA is TGTGCCAGCAGAGCGGGACAGGGGAACACTGAAGCTTTCTTT. Translated, it gives CASRAGQGNTEAFF.

On this clonotype itself: A junction end diverges from the germline sequence, so it may reflect a read error. The chain links TRBV12-3 or TRBV12-4 to TRBJ2-7; 9 positions match TRBD1. The CDR3 is 16 residues long. The CDR3: CASSPQGAGSSYEQDF. CDR3 bases: TGTGCCAGCAGTCCACAGGGGGCAGGGAGCTCCTACGAGCAGGACTTC.

The rearrangement uses TRBV28 and TRBJ1-6; D is possibly TRBD1 (5 bases). V lost 6 bases, J lost 8 bases, and 20 bases lay in between. The CDR3 covers 16 residues. The germline CDR1 and CDR2 sequences are MDHEN and SYDVKM. CDR3: CASSPAGRLLDSPLHF. The CDR3 region has the DNA TGTGCCAGCAGCCCCGCGGGGCGCCTTTTAGATTCACCCCTCCACTTT.

This clonotype has at least ten counts. The chain recombines TRBV12-3 or TRBV12-4 with TRBJ2-7; TRBD1 aligns across 8 bases. CDR3 length: 15 residues. V shed 5 bases, J shed 4 bases, and the junction held 10 bases outside the gene matches. For the CDR3, the DNA is TGTGCCAGCAGTCCCCGGACAGGGATAGGGTACGAGCAGTACTTC. This encodes CASSPRTGIGYEQYF.

At least ten counts were recorded for this clonotype. The rearrangement joins TRBV7-6 to TRBJ2-3, with D perhaps TRBD2 (6 bases). This CDR3 has 15 residues. V gave up 1 base and J gave up 5 bases, with 13 bases separating them. Germline V gene data show CDR1 as SGHVS and CDR2 as FNYEAQ. CDR3 sequence reads: CASSLGLGVGDTQYF. The CDR3 DNA sequence: TGTGCCAGCAGCTTAGGACTAGGGGTCGGAGATACGCAGTATTTT.

This clonotype was counted between two and nine times. The chain recombines TRBV5-1 with TRBJ2-5; 7 bases map to TRBD2. The CDR3 extends over 14 amino acids. The V gene end was trimmed by 1 base and the J gene end by 3 bases; junction bases not matched to a gene: 3. CDR1 SGHRS and CDR2 YFSETQ come from the germline V gene. The CDR3 bases are TGCGCCAGCAGCTTGACCGGGACTAAAGAGACCCAGTACTTC. Amino acid sequence: CASSLTGTKETQYF.

This clonotype was found a few times. The CDR3 reads CATRGTGTGHYEQYF. In nucleotides, the CDR3 is TGTGCCACCCGAGGGACCGGGACAGGGCACTACGAGCAGTACTTC. V is TRBV6-2 or TRBV6-3 and J is TRBJ2-7; 9 bases are shared with TRBD1. CDR3 length: 15 amino acids. Unmatched junction bases numbered 13, after V lost 10 bases and J lost 3 bases. Germline CDR1 and CDR2: MNHEY and SVGEGT.

This clonotype was counted a few times. This chain uses TRBV6-5 with TRBJ2-7; 10 bases line up with TRBD1. Germline values: CDR1 MNHEY, CDR2 SVGAGI. V shed 4 bases, J shed 6 bases, and the junction held 6 bases outside the gene matches. The CDR3 totals 14 residues. This CDR3 reads CASSLADRGSEQYF. Written as DNA, the CDR3 is TGTGCCAGCAGTTTGGCGGACAGGGGGAGCGAGCAGTACTTC.

This rearrangement joins TRBV28 to TRBJ2-6; the D is unclear. The V end lost 6 bases, the J end lost 0 bases, and 6 bases lay between the germline ends. CDR3 size: 14 residues. Germline V CDR1 and CDR2: MDHEN, SYDVKM. The CDR3 loop reads CASRDFSGANVLTF. The CDR3 DNA reads TGTGCCAGCAGAGACTTCTCTGGGGCCAACGTCCTGACTTTC.

V usage is TRBV28 and J usage is TRBJ2-6; D not resolved. This CDR3 is built from 15 residues. Germline assignment: CDR1 MDHEN and CDR2 SYDVKM. V was pared by 2 bases and J by 2 bases, with 7 bases between. The CDR3 reads CASSLELAGANVLTF. The CDR3 bases are TGTGCCAGCAGTTTAGAGTTGGCTGGGGCCAACGTCCTGACTTTC. The whole variable domain, filled in from reference TRBV28 and TRBJ2-6, reads DVKVTQSSRYLVKRTGEKVFLECVQDMDHENMFWYRQDPGLGLRLIYFSYDVKMKEKGDIPEGYSVSREKKERFSLILESASTNQTSMYLCASSLELAGANVLTFGAGSRLTVL.

This clonotype showed up just a few times. This chain uses TRBV20-1 with TRBJ1-1; TRBD1 aligns across 8 bases. This CDR3 region has 12 residues. CDR1 is DFQATT and CDR2 is SNEGSKA in the germline V gene (reference sequence). Trimming took 3 bases from V and 10 from J; bases not matched to a gene: 7. The CDR3 here is CSARLQGGRAFF. The DNA of the CDR3 is TGCAGTGCTAGGTTACAGGGGGGGAGAGCTTTCTTT.